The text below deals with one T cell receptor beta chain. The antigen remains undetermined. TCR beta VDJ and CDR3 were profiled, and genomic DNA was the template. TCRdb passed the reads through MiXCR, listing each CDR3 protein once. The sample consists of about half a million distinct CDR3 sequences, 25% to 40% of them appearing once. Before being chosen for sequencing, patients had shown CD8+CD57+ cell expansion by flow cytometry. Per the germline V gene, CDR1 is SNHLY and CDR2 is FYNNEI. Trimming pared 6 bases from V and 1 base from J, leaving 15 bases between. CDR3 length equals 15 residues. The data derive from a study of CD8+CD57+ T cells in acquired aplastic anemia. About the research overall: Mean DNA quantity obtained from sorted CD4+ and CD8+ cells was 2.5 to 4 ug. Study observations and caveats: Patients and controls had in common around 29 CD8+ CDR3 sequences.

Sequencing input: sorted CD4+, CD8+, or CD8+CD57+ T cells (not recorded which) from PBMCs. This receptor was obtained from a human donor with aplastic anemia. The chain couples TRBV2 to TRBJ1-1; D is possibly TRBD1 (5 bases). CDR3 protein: CASSLAVGQNTEAFF. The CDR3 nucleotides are TGTGCCAGCAGCTTAGCTGTGGGGCAGAACACTGAAGCTTTCTTT.